The clone carrying this TCR beta chain was seen a few times. This sample is part of a study of blood T cell repertoires in COVID-19. Study information: Researchers got acute and convalescent COVID-19 samples from the United States, Italy and Spain. From T cells, B-cell-depleted T cells, or PBMCs came the material, which was cDNA or gDNA.

The CDR3 has 19 amino acids. Per the germline V gene, CDR1 is SGHRS and CDR2 is YFSETQ. V was clipped by 4 bases and J by 2 bases; unmatched bases: 13. In the original processing: Amplification of reference gene primers was used by the study to estimate nucleated cell counts. The protocol was immunoSEQ multiplex PCR, while the TCRdb copy is restricted to in-frame clones and leaves out a portion. V, J and clone size are those of that table, while D and trimming were read from the DNA. The table includes over 300,000 clones, more than 70% detected once. The chain couples TRBV5-1 to TRBJ2-3; 13 bases agree with TRBD2. This clonotype was sampled from a woman aged 45-65 years with acute or convalescent COVID-19. Source material: peripheral blood. The CDR3 DNA reads as TGCGCCAGCAGCCAGGGACTAGCGGGACCATGGGTAGCCACAGATACGCAGTATTTT. Amino acids: CASSQGLAGPWVATDTQYF.